This T cell receptor beta chain emerged from a study of T cells expressing NK-cell markers. TCRdb re-called the 5' RACE reads, yielding one record per CDR3 amino acid sequence without DNA. The sample holds some 600,000 distinct CDR3 sequences. Germline V CDR1 and CDR2: SSHAT, FNYEAQ (reference sequence). This CDR3 has 15 amino acids. The material sequenced was blood T cells: a sorted CD56 or NKG2C T cell subset, CD4+ or CD8+ T cells, or bulk PBMC T cells (not recorded which). This chain uses TRBV7-7 with TRBJ2-3; TCRdb picks TRBD1, but there is no DNA to check that call. The sequence derives from a young man in good health. Here the CDR3 reads CASSPRDRPTDTQYF. The complete variable domain, with remaining parts taken from reference TRBV7-7 and TRBJ2-3, reads GAGVSQSPRYKVTKRGQDVTLRCDPISSHATLYWYQQALGQGPEFLTYFNYEAQPDKSGLPSDRFSAERPEGSISTLTIQRTEQRDSAMYRCASSPRDRPTDTQYFGPGTRLTVL.